The 22 T cell receptor beta chains reported below all come from one sample, sequenced in a study of T cell responses to AZD1222 COVID-19 vaccine. Clones were read by immunoSEQ multiplex PCR, and TCRdb kept only the in-frame ones, dropping some. The table records 120,000 to 150,000 clones, roughly 90% of them present only once. This material consisted of peripheral blood, taken on day 0 of AZD1222 vaccination. The receptors derive from an adult in good health.

The chain carries TRBV19 and TRBJ1-1; D remains ambiguous. This CDR3 contains 13 residues. Trimming left V 3 bases short and J 5 bases short, with 10 bases between. The V gene's germline CDR1 is LNHDA and CDR2 SQIVND (reference sequence). The CDR3 DNA follows: TGTGCCAGTAGTATGGGGAGATGGACTGAAGCTTTCTTT. It encodes CASSMGRWTEAFF.

This clone was seen just once. CDR3 residues: CATSDGLAGPTSYNEQFF. For the CDR3, the DNA is TGTGCCACCAGCGACGGACTAGCGGGGCCAACCTCCTACAATGAGCAGTTCTTC. The genes are TRBV24-1 and TRBJ2-1; the match to TRBD2 covers 12 bases. CDR1 is KGHDR, CDR2 SFDVKD, per germline. The V segment lost 7 bases and the J segment 0 bases; nucleotides outside the gene matches: 9. This CDR3 contains 18 residues.

This chain joins TRBV12-3 or TRBV12-4 and TRBJ1-1; D remains ambiguous. The CDR3 sequence is 12 residues long. V lost 3 bases to trimming and J lost 4 bases, with 6 bases between them. The CDR3: CASSFTGTEAFF. The CDR3 DNA follows: TGTGCCAGCAGTTTTACGGGCACTGAAGCTTTCTTT.

The chain combines TRBV4-3 with TRBJ2-1; D perhaps matches TRBD2 (6 bases). Per the germline V gene, CDR1 is LGHNA and CDR2 is YSLEER. This CDR3 is 15 amino acids long. The V end lost 1 base, the J end lost 1 base, and 8 bases lay between the germline ends. CDR3 sequence: CASSQGGESYNEQFF. In DNA, the CDR3 is TGCGCCAGCAGCCAAGGGGGGGAGTCCTACAATGAGCAGTTCTTC.

The chain carries TRBV9 and TRBJ1-2, with TRBD1 identical over 9 bases. The CDR3 loop spans 16 amino acids. V dropped 3 bases and J dropped 7; count of bases not matched to a gene: 13. Germline V gene sequence: CDR1 SGDLS, CDR2 YYNGEE. The CDR3, as DNA: TGTGCCAGCAGCGAACATCCGGGACAGGGTTCGGGTGGCTACACCTTC. Translating gives CASSEHPGQGSGGYTF.

This CDR3 is CAISESTKGGEQYF. CDR3 nucleotides: TGTGCCATCAGTGAGTCGACCAAAGGGGGCGAGCAGTACTTC. The V gene is TRBV10-3, the J gene TRBJ2-7, with D tentatively TRBD1 (6 bases). The CDR3 contains 14 residues. Trimming pared 0 bases from V and 6 bases from J, leaving 12 bases between. CDR1 and CDR2 (germline): ENHRY, SYGVKD.

The V gene is TRBV29-1, the J gene TRBJ1-1; 8 bases are a match to TRBD1. V gave up 6 bases and J gave up 5 bases; unmatched junction bases: 8. This CDR3 is built from 13 residues. Germline-derived CDR1 and CDR2 are SQVTM and ANQGSEA. This chain's CDR3 is CSVDRASGTEAFF. The CDR3 coding sequence is TGCAGCGTGGACAGGGCCTCGGGGACTGAAGCTTTCTTT.

V usage is TRBV29-1 and J usage is TRBJ1-4; 9 bases are a match to TRBD1. This CDR3 comprises 13 residues. From germline, CDR1 is SQVTM and CDR2 ANQGSEA. V shed 1 base, J shed 8 bases, and the junction held 2 bases outside the gene matches. The CDR3 DNA is TGCAGCGTTGAAGTTGGACAGGGGGAAAAACTGTTTTTT. Translating gives CSVEVGQGEKLFF.

The rearrangement uses TRBV9 and TRBJ2-3; D is undetermined. Germline V gives CDR1 SGDLS, CDR2 YYNGEE. This CDR3 is 14 amino acids long. V lost 0 bases and J 2 bases, leaving 7 bases between the germline ends. This chain's CDR3 is CASSVVPLTDTQYF. DNA for the CDR3: TGTGCCAGCAGCGTAGTCCCGCTCACAGATACGCAGTATTTT.

The V and J genes are TRBV7-2 and TRBJ2-7, with D perhaps matching TRBD1 or TRBD2 (5 bases each). V shed 10 bases and J shed 3 bases, with 22 bases lying between them. Germline V gene sequence: CDR1 SGHTA, CDR2 FQGNSA. The CDR3 length is 15 residues. This chain's CDR3 is CATSLGAQEYYEQYF. CDR3 DNA: TGTGCCACCTCCCTCGGGGCTCAGGAATACTACGAGCAGTACTTC.

The CDR3 region has the DNA TGTGCCAGCAGCTTGGCCGGAGGGAACGAGCAGTACTTC. Its translation is CASSLAGGNEQYF. The chain is built from TRBV5-6 and TRBJ2-7; tentative D call: TRBD2 (6 bases). Germline CDR1 SGHDT, CDR2 YYEEEE. Deletions cut 0 bases from V and 5 bases from J, with 9 bases between. The CDR3 contains 13 residues.

This rearrangement joins TRBV19 to TRBJ2-1, with 10 positions matching TRBD2. This CDR3 comprises 14 residues. Germline loops: CDR1 LNHDA, CDR2 SQIVND (reference sequence). Germline trimming cut 7 bases from V and 16 bases from J; bases unmatched to any gene: 16. The CDR3 protein is CASKVAGGPPLFFF. The CDR3 nucleotides read TGTGCCAGTAAGGTAGCGGGAGGCCCACCGCTATTCTTCTTC.

The chain employs TRBV12-3 or TRBV12-4 and TRBJ2-1, with 7 positions matching TRBD1. Trimming at V came to 2 bases and at J to 8 bases, leaving 3 bases not matched to a gene. The CDR3 extends over 13 amino acids. The CDR3 loop is CASSLWTGHEQFF. DNA for the CDR3: TGTGCCAGCAGTTTATGGACAGGCCATGAGCAGTTCTTC.

V gene TRBV28 combines with J gene TRBJ2-5; D may be TRBD1 or TRBD2 (5 bases each). CDR3 length: 14 amino acids. V was trimmed by 8 bases and J by 1 base, leaving 14 bases between them. CDR1 and CDR2 (germline): MDHEN, SYDVKM. The CDR3 spells CASSEGEFQETQYF. The CDR3 nucleotides read TGTGCCAGCTCCGAAGGGGAGTTCCAAGAGACCCAGTACTTC.

J is TRBJ1-2 and V is TRBV11-1; TRBD1 matches 8 bases. CDR1 is SGHAT and CDR2 is FQDESV in the germline V gene (reference sequence). V lost 7 bases and J lost 7; bases outside the gene matches: 8. The CDR3 totals 13 residues. The CDR3 protein is CASTDRVRGGYTF. CDR3 coding DNA: TGTGCCAGCACGGACAGGGTGCGAGGTGGCTACACCTTC. Full variable domain (remainder filled in from reference TRBV11-1 and TRBJ1-2): EAEVAQSPRYKITEKSQAVAFWCDPISGHATLYWYRQILGQGPELLVQFQDESVVDDSQLPKDRFSAERLKGVDSTLKIQPAELGDSAMYLCASTDRVRGGYTFGSGTRLTVV.

CDR3 in amino acids: CASGSKGRPHMNYGYTF. CDR3 in DNA: TGTGCCAGCGGTAGCAAGGGAAGACCGCACATGAACTATGGCTACACCTTC. The chain carries TRBV4-2 and TRBJ1-2, with unresolved D. V shed 8 bases and J shed 2 bases, with 24 bases lying between them. The length of the CDR3 is 17 residues. Looked up from germline, CDR1 is LGHNA and CDR2 is YNFKEQ.

The CDR3 DNA is TGTGCCAGCAGTTACCAGCCGTATGGCTACACCTTC. This translates into CASSYQPYGYTF. The rearrangement links TRBV6-5 to TRBJ1-2; no clear D gene. Trimming left V 2 bases short and J 5 bases short, with 6 bases between. CDR3 length: 12 residues. Germline CDR1 is MNHEY and CDR2 is SVGAGI.

The gene calls are TRBV5-1 and TRBJ2-1; D gene ambiguous. The CDR3 is 16 residues long. Germline V CDR1 and CDR2: SGHRS, YFSETQ. V was cut by 4 bases and J by 2 bases, with 16 bases left in between. For the CDR3, the DNA is TGCGCCAGCAGCCCTTGGAGCGAGGTCCCCTACAATGAGCAGTTCTTC. It specifies CASSPWSEVPYNEQFF.

The gene calls are TRBV7-2 and TRBJ1-5; a weak D match, TRBD1 (6 bases). V lost 0 bases and J lost 7, with 10 bases in between. Germline V gives CDR1 SGHTA, CDR2 FQGNSA. This CDR3 spans 14 amino acids. The CDR3 DNA reads as TGTGCCAGCAGCTTAGCCACGGGGGGCCAGCCCCAGCATTTT. Translated, it gives CASSLATGGQPQHF.

The chain couples TRBV6-2 or TRBV6-3 to TRBJ2-7, with D maybe TRBD1 (5 bases). CDR1 and CDR2 (germline): MNHEY, SVGEGT. The CDR3 totals 13 residues. Trimming removed 2 bases from V and 2 bases from J, with 7 bases in between. CDR3 sequence: CASSYDSPYEQYF. The DNA for the CDR3 is TGTGCCAGCAGTTACGACAGCCCCTACGAGCAGTACTTC.

The rearrangement joins TRBV20-1 to TRBJ1-1; TRBD1 is a possible D gene (5 bases). From germline, CDR1 is DFQATT and CDR2 SNEGSKA (reference sequence). V was trimmed by 3 bases and J by 6 bases, leaving 11 bases between them. CDR3 length equals 12 residues. The CDR3 region has the DNA TGCAGTGCTAGTGGGGGAAAAGCTGAAGCTTTCTTT. Protein sequence: CSASGGKAEAFF.

V and J are TRBV7-8 and TRBJ2-1; D is ambiguous. The CDR3 runs 14 residues. With 5 bases removed from V and 0 bases from J, the gap between germline ends came to 8 bases. Germline V CDR1 and CDR2: SGHVS, FQNEAQ. The CDR3 DNA sequence: TGTGCCAGCAGCCCCCGAAGCTCCTACAATGAGCAGTTCTTC. Protein: CASSPRSSYNEQFF.